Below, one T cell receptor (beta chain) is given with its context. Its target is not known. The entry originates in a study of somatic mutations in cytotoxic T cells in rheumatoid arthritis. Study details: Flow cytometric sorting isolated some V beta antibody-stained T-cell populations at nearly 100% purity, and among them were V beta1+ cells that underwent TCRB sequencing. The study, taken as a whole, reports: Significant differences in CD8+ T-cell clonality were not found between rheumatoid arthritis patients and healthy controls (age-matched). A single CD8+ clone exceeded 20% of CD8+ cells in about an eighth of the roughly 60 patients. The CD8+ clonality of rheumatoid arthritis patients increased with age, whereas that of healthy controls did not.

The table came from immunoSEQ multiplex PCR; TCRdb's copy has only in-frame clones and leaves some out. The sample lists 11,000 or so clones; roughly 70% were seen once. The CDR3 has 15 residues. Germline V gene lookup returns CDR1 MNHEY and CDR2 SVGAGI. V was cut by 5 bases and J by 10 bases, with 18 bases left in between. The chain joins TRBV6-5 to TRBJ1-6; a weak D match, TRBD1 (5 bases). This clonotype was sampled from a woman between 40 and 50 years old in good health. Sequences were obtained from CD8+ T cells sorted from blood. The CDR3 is CASSPGLAGRSPLHF. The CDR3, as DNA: TGTGCCAGCAGTCCTGGTTTGGCAGGGAGATCACCCCTCCACTTT.